The TCR beta chain described here comes from a study of CD8+CD57+ T cells in acquired aplastic anemia. The overall study: DNA recovered from sorted CD4+ and CD8+ cells had a mean of approximately 3.2 ug. Read counts for CD4+ cells (from healthy donors) averaged about 10 million.

This clonotype was counted ten times or more. Germline V gene sequence: CDR1 SGHRS, CDR2 YFSETQ. CDR3 length: 15 amino acids. With V trimmed by 4 bases and J by 3 bases, 10 bases remained unmatched. The TCR beta profiling, which covered VDJ combination and CDR3 sequence, was carried out using genomic DNA as the template. TCRdb fed the reads into MiXCR, producing one record per CDR3 protein. The table has about 210,000 distinct CDR3 sequences, roughly 35% seen once. The TCR originated in a human donor in good health, serving as a control. Sequenced sample: sorted CD4+, CD8+, or CD8+CD57+ T cells (not recorded which) from PBMCs. The rearrangement links TRBV5-1 to TRBJ2-7, with 7 bases lining up with TRBD1. The CDR3 bases are TGCGCCAGCAGCAAGAGACAGGGTGATGGCTACGAGCAGTACTTC. Translation gives CASSKRQGDGYEQYF.